This T cell receptor beta chain is drawn from a study of blood T cell repertoires in COVID-19. Overall study: From the United States, Italy and Spain came samples of acute and convalescent COVID-19. The analysed material was cDNA or gDNA that came from T cells, B-cell-depleted T cells, or PBMCs.

Per the study methods: The authors estimated nucleated cell counts from reference gene primer amplification. The method was immunoSEQ multiplex PCR; TCRdb's version includes in-frame clones alone and lacks a portion of them. V and J calls and clone size are those listed in that table; D and trimming were worked out from the DNA. In the table there are roughly 250,000 clones, roughly 85% of which are singletons. CDR1 SQVTM and CDR2 ANQGSEA come from the germline V gene. The CDR3 extends over 19 amino acids. Germline trimming cut 2 bases from V and 0 bases from J; bases unmatched to any gene: 10. Material: peripheral blood. The chain combines TRBV29-1 with TRBJ2-3, with 14 bases lining up with TRBD2. This receptor was obtained from a man aged 35 to 55 with acute or convalescent COVID-19. DNA for the CDR3: TGCAGCGTTGAATGGTGGACTAGCGGGGGGTATTCTAGCACAGATACGCAGTATTTT. Translating it yields CSVEWWTSGGYSSTDTQYF.